The 28 T cell receptor beta chains below come from one sample, sequenced in a study of T-cell memory formation after mild COVID-19. Each CDR3 protein gets one entry after TCRdb re-called the 5' RACE reads with MiXCR. The repertoire holds 300,000 to 400,000 distinct CDR3 sequences, with around 15% as singletons. Sequencing input: PBMCs or a T cell subset sorted from them (not recorded which). These receptors were taken from a man aged 18 to 30 who had mild COVID-19 (a few samples of this study predate the infection). Cell type and time point are not known.

V gene TRBV11-2 combines with J gene TRBJ2-7, with a weak D call TRBD1 (5 bases). CDR1 and CDR2 (germline): SGHAT, FQNNGV. V gave up 4 bases and J gave up 2 bases, with 12 bases separating them. The CDR3 is 14 amino acids. CDR3 protein: CASSSTSRAYEQYF. The CDR3 DNA follows: TGTGCCAGCAGCTCAACATCCAGGGCCTACGAGCAGTACTTC.

CDR3 loop: CASSPVTPNTEAFF. The DNA of the CDR3 is TGTGCCAGCTCACCCGTGACGCCGAACACTGAAGCTTTCTTT. The chain joins TRBV18 to TRBJ1-1; D unresolved. Trimming removed 3 bases at V and 1 base at J, with 9 bases between. CDR1 and CDR2 from the germline V gene are KGHSH and LQKENI. This CDR3 is built from 14 residues. Full variable domain (remainder filled in from reference TRBV18 and TRBJ1-1): NAGVMQNPRHLVRRRGQEARLRCSPMKGHSHVYWYRQLPEEGLKFMVYLQKENIIDESGMPKERFSAEFPKEGPSILRIQQVVRGDSAAYFCASSPVTPNTEAFFGQGTRLTVV.

In this sample, this clonotype turned up a few times. The V call is TRBV5-1, the J call TRBJ2-5, with D unresolved. The germline V gene has CDR1 SGHRS and CDR2 YFSETQ. The CDR3 loop spans 11 amino acids. The V end lost 5 bases, the J end lost 5 bases, and 7 bases lay between the germline ends. Here the CDR3 reads CASSMAETQYF. As DNA, the CDR3 is TGCGCCAGCAGTATGGCGGAGACCCAGTACTTC. Looking up the rest from reference TRBV5-1 and TRBJ2-5 gives the full variable domain: KAGVTQTPRYLIKTRGQQVTLSCSPISGHRSVSWYQQTPGQGLQFLFEYFSETQRNKGNFPGRFSGRQFSNSRSEMNVSTLELGDSALYLCASSMAETQYFGPGTRLLVL.

The J gene is TRBJ2-2, the V gene TRBV24-1, with D hard to call. The V end lost 4 bases, the J end lost 11 bases, and 10 bases lay between the germline ends. The CDR3 contains 12 residues. The germline gives CDR1 KGHDR, CDR2 SFDVKD. CDR3 bases: TGTGCCACCAGTGAGGGTTCGCGTGAGCTGTTTTTT. Its translation is CATSEGSRELFF.

This clonotype was detected only a few times. This rearrangement joins TRBV20-1 to TRBJ2-3, with 8 bases lining up with TRBD2. Germline V gives CDR1 DFQATT, CDR2 SNEGSKA (reference sequence). CDR3 length equals 13 residues. The CDR3 DNA follows: TGCAGGGCCCGGGGGGGCACCACAGATACGCAGTATTTT. It translates to CRARGGTTDTQYF.

This clonotype was observed a handful of times. This chain links TRBV4-1 with TRBJ2-1; TRBD1 matches 8 bases. CDR1 and CDR2 (germline): MGHRA, YSYEKL. J was trimmed by 2 bases and V by 0 bases; bases with no gene match: 0. The CDR3 contains 15 residues. CDR3 region: CASSQEDRAYNEQFF. The DNA of the CDR3 is TGCGCCAGCAGCCAAGAGGACAGGGCCTACAATGAGCAGTTCTTC.

V is TRBV15 and J is TRBJ1-5; 10 bases fit TRBD1. V lost 0 bases, J lost 10 bases, and 9 bases stayed unmatched. This CDR3 region has 16 residues. Germline CDR1 is LNHNV and CDR2 is YYDKDF (reference sequence). The CDR3 loop reads CATSRDLETGGFPQHF. CDR3 in DNA: TGTGCCACCAGCAGAGATTTGGAGACAGGGGGCTTTCCCCAGCATTTT. Together with reference TRBV15 and TRBJ1-5, the CDR3 gives the full variable domain: DAMVIQNPRYQVTQFGKPVTLSCSQTLNHNVMYWYQQKSSQAPKLLFHYYDKDFNNEADTPDNFQSRRPNTSFCFLDIRSPGLGDTAMYLCATSRDLETGGFPQHFGDGTRLSIL.

This clonotype was recorded a few times. The CDR3 region is CASSQRGSGETQYF. DNA for the CDR3: TGTGCCAGCAGCCAGCGAGGATCGGGAGAGACCCAGTACTTC. The rearrangement joins TRBV7-2 to TRBJ2-5; D uncertain. Germline CDR1 and CDR2: SGHTA and FQGNSA. V was cut by 5 bases and J by 4 bases, with 14 bases left in between. This CDR3 region has 14 residues.

This clonotype was seen a handful of times. The V gene is TRBV12-3 or TRBV12-4, the J gene TRBJ2-7; possibly TRBD1 for D (6 bases). Trimming shortened V by 6 bases and J by 6 bases, and 12 bases separated the two germline ends. The CDR3 extends over 12 amino acids. The DNA of the CDR3 is TGTGCCAGCAGCCTACAGGGTCTCGAGCAGTACTTC. The encoded protein is CASSLQGLEQYF.

This clonotype was counted ten times or more. The chain has TRBV5-1 and TRBJ2-2; no clear D. The germline V gene encodes CDR1 SGHRS and CDR2 YFSETQ. The CDR3 consists of 16 residues. V dropped 4 bases and J dropped 0 bases, with 13 bases sitting between them. Written as DNA, the CDR3 is TGCGCCAGCAGCCAGGAACCTGGAGCGAACACCGGGGAGCTGTTTTTT. Translated, it gives CASSQEPGANTGELFF.

This clonotype occurred many times. V usage is TRBV7-9 and J usage is TRBJ1-1, with D maybe TRBD1 (6 bases). Trimming removed 3 bases at V and 4 bases at J, with 12 bases between. This CDR3 region has 14 residues. CDR1 and CDR2 (germline): SEHNR, FQNEAQ (reference sequence). The CDR3: CASSFAARGTEAFF. The DNA for the CDR3 is TGTGCCAGCAGCTTCGCGGCCAGGGGCACTGAAGCTTTCTTT.

This sequence joins TRBV5-1 and TRBJ1-1; the D is unclear. The CDR3 is 14 amino acids. Germline CDR1 SGHRS, CDR2 YFSETQ. Trimming shortened V by 2 bases and J by 2 bases, and 10 bases separated the two germline ends. The CDR3 DNA follows: TGCGCCAGCAGCTTCTCCAGTGAAAACACTGAAGCTTTCTTT. Translated, it gives CASSFSSENTEAFF.

There are a few counts of this clonotype. V and J are TRBV2 and TRBJ1-2; D perhaps matches TRBD1 (5 bases). The germline V gene has CDR1 SNHLY and CDR2 FYNNEI. V shed 8 bases and J shed 4 bases, with 17 bases lying between them. The CDR3 covers 14 residues. The CDR3 spells CASGGQTGPYGYTF. CDR3 nucleotides: TGTGCCAGCGGTGGACAAACGGGCCCCTATGGCTACACCTTC.

J is TRBJ2-3 and V is TRBV7-3; 8 bases match TRBD2. The CDR3 has 15 residues. The J segment lost 5 bases and the V segment lost 5 bases, leaving 9 bases of the junction unmatched. CDR1 SGHTA and CDR2 FQGTGA come from the germline V gene. The CDR3, as DNA: TGTGCCAGCAGCGATGGACTAGCTCGGGGAGATACGCAGTATTTT. This translates into CASSDGLARGDTQYF.

This clonotype was counted between two and nine times. This rearrangement joins TRBV7-2 to TRBJ2-1; 9 bases align to TRBD2. The V and J ends lost 5 bases and 7 bases, in that order; junction bases with no gene match: 9. CDR3 length: 15 residues. The germline V gene has CDR1 SGHTA and CDR2 FQGNSA. CDR3 protein: CASSPSGGRMNEQFF. The CDR3 DNA reads TGTGCCAGCAGCCCCAGCGGGGGGCGAATGAATGAGCAGTTCTTC.

This clonotype was detected many times. The V gene is TRBV7-6, the J gene TRBJ2-7; D possibly matches TRBD1 or TRBD2 (5 bases each). The V and J ends lost 4 bases and 2 bases respectively, with 15 bases between them. Germline lookup yields CDR1 SGHVS and CDR2 FNYEAQ. CDR3 length: 15 residues. DNA for the CDR3: TGTGCCAGCAGCTCCCACGGGACGGGGACCTACGAGCAGTACTTC. Translating gives CASSSHGTGTYEQYF. Variable domain in full (rest from reference TRBV7-6 and TRBJ2-7): GAGVSQSPRYKVTKRGQDVALRCDPISGHVSLYWYRQALGQGPEFLTYFNYEAQQDKSGLPNDRFSAERPEGSISTLTIQRTEQRDSAMYRCASSSHGTGTYEQYFGPGTRLTVT.

V usage is TRBV4-1 and J usage is TRBJ1-1; D is possibly TRBD1 (5 bases). The CDR3 spans 18 residues. V lost 0 bases, J lost 0 bases, and 17 bases lay in between. Per the germline V gene, CDR1 is MGHRA and CDR2 is YSYEKL. CDR3 nucleotides: TGCGCCAGCAGCCAAGACATCAGGGTGGGATCCATGAACACTGAAGCTTTCTTT. Protein sequence: CASSQDIRVGSMNTEAFF.

The rearrangement uses TRBV29-1 and TRBJ1-5; weak D call: TRBD1 (5 bases). Per the germline V gene, CDR1 is SQVTM and CDR2 is ANQGSEA. The CDR3 has 13 amino acids. Trimming took 4 bases from V and 3 from J, leaving 10 bases between them. CDR3 in DNA: TGCAGCGTTGGGCAGGGTTACAATCAGCCCCAGCATTTT. It specifies CSVGQGYNQPQHF.

The chain combines TRBV5-1 with TRBJ2-4, with D possibly being TRBD1 (5 bases). The germline V gene has CDR1 SGHRS and CDR2 YFSETQ. V gave up 4 bases and J gave up 5 bases, with 13 bases separating them. The CDR3 loop spans 14 amino acids. In DNA form, the CDR3 reads TGCGCCAGCAGCGTACTGGGGCGCCAAAACATTCAGTACTTC. Protein product: CASSVLGRQNIQYF.

J is TRBJ1-2 and V is TRBV4-3, with a tentative D call TRBD1 (6 bases). CDR1 is LGHNA, CDR2 YSLEER, per germline. CDR3 size: 15 residues. V dropped 0 bases and J dropped 8 bases, with 16 bases sitting between them. The CDR3 loop is CASSQDRGGGEGYTF. Here the CDR3 DNA reads TGCGCCAGCAGCCAAGATCGGGGAGGGGGAGAGGGCTACACCTTC.

This chain connects TRBV7-2 to TRBJ2-1; D not resolved. The CDR3 runs to 13 residues. Trimming cost V 1 base and J 7 bases, with 8 bases left between them. Germline V lookup: CDR1 SGHTA, CDR2 FQGNSA. Here the CDR3 reads CASSLEAENEQFF. In nucleotides, the CDR3 is TGTGCCAGCAGCTTAGAGGCGGAAAATGAGCAGTTCTTC.

This chain uses TRBV20-1 with TRBJ1-2; D is uncertain. CDR3 length equals 11 residues. Trimming shortened V by 1 base and J by 9 bases, and 9 bases separated the two germline ends. Germline V gene lookup returns CDR1 DFQATT and CDR2 SNEGSKA (reference sequence). The CDR3 loop reads CSARGPPSYTF. Here the CDR3 DNA reads TGCAGTGCTAGAGGCCCCCCTAGCTACACCTTC.

The genes are TRBV7-8 and TRBJ2-3; a possible D gene is TRBD2 (5 bases). The CDR3 contains 16 residues. Germline V CDR1 and CDR2: SGHVS, FQNEAQ. V was cut by 1 base and J by 2 bases, with 13 bases left in between. The CDR3 spells CASSLEGSSSTDTQYF. CDR3 coding DNA: TGTGCCAGCAGCTTAGAAGGGTCTAGCTCCACAGATACGCAGTATTTT.

This clonotype occurred a few times. The chain has TRBV28 and TRBJ2-7, with 12 bases fitting TRBD1. J gave up 3 bases and V 6 bases, and 12 bases lay outside the gene matches. CDR3 length: 17 amino acids. Germline CDR1 reads MDHEN; CDR2 reads SYDVKM. Here the CDR3 DNA reads TGTGCCAGCAGCGCCGTGGGACAGGGGGCGAACAACTACGAGCAGTACGTC. Amino acid sequence: CASSAVGQGANNYEQYV.

This clonotype was seen a few times. The chain carries TRBV6-2 or TRBV6-3 and TRBJ1-1; TRBD1 matches 7 bases. The CDR3 is made up of 15 amino acids. The trim removed 0 bases at V and 3 bases at J, leaving 4 bases unmatched. Germline V CDR1 and CDR2: MNHEY, SVGEGT. CDR3 sequence: CASSYSQGGHTEAFF. CDR3 DNA: TGTGCCAGCAGTTACTCGCAGGGGGGCCACACTGAAGCTTTCTTT.

The sample holds many counts of this clonotype. V and J are TRBV7-2 and TRBJ2-5, with 10 bases fitting TRBD2. Germline V gene data show CDR1 as SGHTA and CDR2 as FQGNSA. V gave up 5 bases and J gave up 4 bases; unmatched junction bases: 10. This CDR3 has 16 amino acids. CDR3 DNA: TGTGCCAGCAGCCTCCGACTAGCGGGTCTCGGAGAGACCCAGTACTTC. Protein sequence: CASSLRLAGLGETQYF.

The rearrangement uses TRBV7-2 and TRBJ1-6; no definite D call. V lost 3 bases, J lost 7 bases, and 19 bases lay in between. CDR1 is SGHTA and CDR2 is FQGNSA in the germline V gene. The CDR3 is 17 amino acids. The CDR3 reads CASSFPQGIPRNSPLHF. The CDR3 DNA sequence: TGTGCCAGCAGCTTTCCACAAGGGATCCCTAGGAATTCACCCCTCCACTTT.

This clonotype was found a few times. The V gene is TRBV6-5, the J gene TRBJ2-4; D is perhaps TRBD1 (5 bases). The germline V and J ends were trimmed by 5 bases and 7 bases, with 12 bases remaining between them. The germline V gene has CDR1 MNHEY and CDR2 SVGAGI. There are 13 residues in the CDR3. CDR3 in amino acids: CASSPDTGNIQYF. CDR3 DNA: TGTGCCAGCAGTCCGGACACTGGGAACATTCAGTACTTC.